This is a list of T cell receptor beta chains from one sample in a study of T-cell reconstitution after alpha-beta-depleted transplantation in children. TCRdb re-analysed the PCR reads in MiXCR, keeping a single row per CDR3 protein. The sample lists around 250,000 distinct CDR3 sequences; more than 9% were seen once. The sequencing used PBMCs from the stem cell graft donor, collected from the stem cell graft. The receptors originated from a human donor who donated a stem cell graft to a child with SCID. Each CDR3 is given with its conserved first and last residue. D genes are given only for firm matches. Size is omitted from some rows. Given values are once, few, many or a class for expanded clones.

CDR3aa: CASSLIGVTHEQYF
CDR3nt: TGCGCCAGCAGCTTAATCGGGGTAACCCACGAGCAGTACTTC
len: 14
abundance: few
d_gene: .
v_gene: TRBV5-1
j_gene: TRBJ2-7

CDR3aa: CSATERTSGQETQYF
CDR3nt: TGCAGTGCCACCGAACGGACTAGCGGTCAAGAGACCCAGTACTTC
len: 15
abundance: .
d_gene: TRBD2
v_gene: TRBV20-1
j_gene: TRBJ2-5

CDR3aa: CASSLRGGFYNEQFF
CDR3nt: TGTGCCAGCAGTTTACGGGGGGGTTTCTACAATGAGCAGTTCTTC
len: 15
abundance: .
d_gene: TRBD2
v_gene: TRBV12-3/TRBV12-4
j_gene: TRBJ2-1

CDR3aa: CASSLDPPGQVSGANVLTF
CDR3nt: TGTGCCAGCAGCTTAGACCCCCCGGGACAGGTCTCTGGGGCCAACGTCCTGACTTTC
len: 19
abundance: .
d_gene: TRBD1
v_gene: TRBV11-2
j_gene: TRBJ2-6

CDR3aa: CASSPRGQGHEQYF
CDR3nt: TGTGCCAGCTCACCAAGGGGACAGGGCCACGAGCAGTACTTC
len: 14
abundance: .
d_gene: TRBD1
v_gene: TRBV18
j_gene: TRBJ2-7

CDR3aa: CALRGGVGDTQYF
CDR3nt: TGTGCCCTCAGAGGAGGGGTTGGAGATACGCAGTATTTT
len: 13
abundance: few
d_gene: .
v_gene: TRBV6-1
j_gene: TRBJ2-3

CDR3aa: CASSYSGGVYEQYF
CDR3nt: TGTGCCAGCAGCTACTCAGGGGGAGTATACGAGCAGTACTTC
len: 14
abundance: many
d_gene: TRBD1
v_gene: TRBV11-2
j_gene: TRBJ2-7

CDR3aa: CASSTPGGGAGAFF
CDR3nt: TGTGCCAGCAGCACGCCCGGCGGGGGTGCGGGAGCTTTCTTT
len: 14
abundance: few
d_gene: .
v_gene: TRBV5-6
j_gene: TRBJ1-1

CDR3aa: CASSSVLSRDYNSPLHF
CDR3nt: TGTGCCAGCAGCTCGGTTCTCAGCCGGGACTATAATTCACCCCTCCACTTT
len: 17
abundance: .
d_gene: .
v_gene: TRBV7-9
j_gene: TRBJ1-6

CDR3aa: CASGSGPTLKKLFF
CDR3nt: TGTGCCAGCGGCTCGGGCCCTACACTGAAAAAACTGTTTTTT
len: 14
abundance: few
d_gene: .
v_gene: TRBV7-9
j_gene: TRBJ1-4

CDR3aa: CASSTTGLNEKLFF
CDR3nt: TGTGCCAGCAGTACGACAGGCCTTAATGAAAAACTGTTTTTT
len: 14
abundance: .
d_gene: .
v_gene: TRBV6-1
j_gene: TRBJ1-4

CDR3aa: CASSSAGQGQYF
CDR3nt: TGCGCCAGCAGCTCGGCCGGACAGGGACAGTACTTC
len: 12
abundance: .
d_gene: TRBD1
v_gene: TRBV5-1
j_gene: TRBJ2-7

CDR3aa: CASSLLEPGRYNSPLHF
CDR3nt: TGTGCCAGCAGCTTATTAGAGCCGGGACGGTATAATTCACCCCTCCACTTT
len: 17
abundance: few
d_gene: .
v_gene: TRBV11-2
j_gene: TRBJ1-6

CDR3aa: CASGPSGGYEQYF
CDR3nt: TGTGCCAGCGGCCCCTCAGGGGGCTACGAGCAGTACTTC
len: 13
abundance: few
d_gene: TRBD1
v_gene: TRBV6-5
j_gene: TRBJ2-7

CDR3aa: CASSLGALTGGGYTF
CDR3nt: TGTGCCAGCAGTTTGGGCGCGCTGACAGGGGGCGGCTACACCTTC
len: 15
abundance: few
d_gene: TRBD1
v_gene: TRBV12-3/TRBV12-4
j_gene: TRBJ1-2

CDR3aa: CASSEPDRGSFSYEQYF
CDR3nt: TGTGCCAGCAGTGAGCCGGACAGGGGTTCCTTCTCCTACGAGCAGTACTTC
len: 17
abundance: many
d_gene: TRBD1
v_gene: TRBV2
j_gene: TRBJ2-7

CDR3aa: CASSYVQGLGEKLFF
CDR3nt: TGTGCCAGCAGTTATGTACAGGGTCTGGGGGAAAAACTGTTTTTT
len: 15
abundance: many
d_gene: .
v_gene: TRBV6-5
j_gene: TRBJ1-4

CDR3aa: CASSHDRAREQYF
CDR3nt: TGCGCCAGCAGCCATGACAGGGCCCGGGAGCAGTACTTC
len: 13
abundance: .
d_gene: TRBD1
v_gene: TRBV4-1
j_gene: TRBJ2-7

CDR3aa: CASSPQGVNNSPLHF
CDR3nt: TGCGCCAGCAGCCCGCAGGGGGTGAATAATTCACCCCTCCACTTT
len: 15
abundance: few
d_gene: TRBD1
v_gene: TRBV4-1
j_gene: TRBJ1-6